This T cell receptor beta chain was profiled in a study of blood T cells in healthy people across ages. Findings of the study overall: Those diversity estimates obtained from one million T cells were thought to be underestimates. TCR beta diversity per million T cells fell roughly linearly with age.

This clonotype has just a few counts. Its target is unknown. Then a second PCR, running roughly 7 to 11 cycles, was carried out with a sample-barcoded 5' primer and a J-beta primer mix. Every sample gave at least 2.5 million paired-end reads containing CDR3. TCRdb re-derived calls from the 5' RACE reads in MiXCR, one entry per CDR3 protein. In the table there are about 830,000 distinct CDR3 sequences, about 62% of which are singletons. V lost 0 bases to trimming and J lost 15 bases, with 12 bases between them. Per the germline V gene, CDR1 is SNHLY and CDR2 is FYNNEI. The CDR3 is 12 residues long. This clonotype was sampled from a man aged 25-45 years in good health. The V and J genes are TRBV2 and TRBJ2-4; TRBD1 or TRBD2 may be the D gene (5 bases each). Specimen: blood. The CDR3 spells CASSEARGVRYF. For the CDR3, the DNA is TGTGCCAGCAGTGAAGCGCGAGGGGTCAGGTACTTC. The variable domain in full, completed from reference TRBV2 and TRBJ2-4, reads EPEVTQTPSHQVTQMGQEVILRCVPISNHLYFYWYRQILGQKVEFLVSFYNNEISEKSEIFDDQFSVERPDGSNFTLKIRSTKLEDSAMYFCASSEARGVRYFGAGTRLSVL.